The sequence of this TCR beta chain was determined in a study of blood T cell repertoires in COVID-19. At the level of the study: Donors in the United States, Italy and Spain gave samples during acute or convalescent COVID-19. Sample material is recorded as cDNA or gDNA derived from T cells, B-cell-depleted T cells, or PBMCs.

In Seattle, patients joined the study during active infection and were tracked longitudinally. Germline CDR1 SGHTA, CDR2 FQGNSA. This CDR3 is 15 amino acids long. Trimming stripped 1 base from V and 2 bases from J, with 10 bases between. Original handling: It was from reference gene primer amplification that nucleated cell counts were estimated. Some clones are missing from TCRdb's copy, which holds only in-frame ones; the method was immunoSEQ multiplex PCR. V, J and clone size are those of that table, while D and trimming were read from the DNA. The table shows around 260,000 clones, with around 85% occurring only once.

The chain carries TRBV7-2 and TRBJ2-3; possibly TRBD2 for D (5 bases). This TCR was recovered from a human donor with COVID-19, enrolled during active disease. The donor label of this sample is uncertain. Sequencing used peripheral blood. The CDR3: CASSLEGGLTDTQYF. The CDR3 DNA is TGTGCCAGCAGCTTAGAGGGCGGACTCACAGATACGCAGTATTTT.